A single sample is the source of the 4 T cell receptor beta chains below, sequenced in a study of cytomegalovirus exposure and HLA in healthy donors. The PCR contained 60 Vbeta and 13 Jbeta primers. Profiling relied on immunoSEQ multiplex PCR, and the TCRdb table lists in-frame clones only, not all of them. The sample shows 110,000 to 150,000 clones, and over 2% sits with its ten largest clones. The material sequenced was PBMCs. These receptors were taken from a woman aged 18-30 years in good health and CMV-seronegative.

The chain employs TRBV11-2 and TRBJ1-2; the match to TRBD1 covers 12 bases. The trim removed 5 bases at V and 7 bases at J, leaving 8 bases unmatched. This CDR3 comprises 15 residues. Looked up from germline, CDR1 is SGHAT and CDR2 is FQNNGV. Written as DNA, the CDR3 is TGTGCCAGCAGCGGCCCGGGACAGGGGGCTATTGGCTACACCTTC. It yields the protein CASSGPGQGAIGYTF.

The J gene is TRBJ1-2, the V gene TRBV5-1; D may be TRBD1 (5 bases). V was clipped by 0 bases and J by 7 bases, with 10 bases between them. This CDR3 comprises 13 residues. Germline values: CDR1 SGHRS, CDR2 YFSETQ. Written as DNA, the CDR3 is TGCGCCAGCAGCTTGGACAGGCTAAGTGGCTACACCTTC. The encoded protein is CASSLDRLSGYTF.

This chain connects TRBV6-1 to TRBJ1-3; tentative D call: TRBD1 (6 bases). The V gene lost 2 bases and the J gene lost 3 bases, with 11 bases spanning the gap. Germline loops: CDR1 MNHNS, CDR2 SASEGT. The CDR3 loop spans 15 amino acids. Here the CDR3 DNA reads TGTGCCAGCAGTGAAAGGGCAGGGGATGGAAACACCATATATTTT. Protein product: CASSERAGDGNTIYF.

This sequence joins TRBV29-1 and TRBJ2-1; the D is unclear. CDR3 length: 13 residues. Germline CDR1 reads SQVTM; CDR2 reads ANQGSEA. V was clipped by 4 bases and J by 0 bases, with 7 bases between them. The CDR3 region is CSVVSLSYNEQFF. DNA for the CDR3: TGCAGCGTTGTGAGTCTCTCCTACAATGAGCAGTTCTTC.